This TCR beta chain derives from a study of blood T cell repertoires in COVID-19. Study overall: Donors in the United States, Italy and Spain gave samples during acute or convalescent COVID-19.

Between the trimmed V and J ends, which lost 1 base and 4 bases, there was a span of 15 bases. The germline V gene encodes CDR1 SGHTA and CDR2 FQGNSA. The CDR3 spans 16 residues. The table came from immunoSEQ multiplex PCR; TCRdb's copy has only in-frame clones and leaves some out. The table shows some 220,000 clones, with around 84% occurring only once. The sample was peripheral blood. This sequence joins TRBV7-2 and TRBJ2-3, with a possible D match to TRBD1 (6 bases). This TCR was recovered from a man between 50 and 59 years old with active or convalescent COVID-19. The CDR3 nucleotides are TGTGCCAGCAGCTTAGGGGCAGGGGCGTTCTCAGATACGCAGTATTTT. As protein: CASSLGAGAFSDTQYF. The variable domain in full, completed from reference TRBV7-2 and TRBJ2-3, reads GAGVSQSPSNKVTEKGKDVELRCDPISGHTALYWYRQSLGQGLEFLIYFQGNSAPDKSGLPSDRFSAERTGGSVSTLTIQRTQQEDSAVYLCASSLGAGAFSDTQYFGPGTRLTVL.